This T cell receptor (beta chain) was recorded in a study of response to subunit inactivated influenza vaccine. V was trimmed by 8 bases and J by 0 bases, leaving 10 bases between them. Germline V gene lookup returns CDR1 WSHSY and CDR2 SAAADI. The CDR3 has 13 residues. TCRdb re-analysed the RT-PCR reads in MiXCR, keeping a single row per CDR3 protein. The data show some 300,000 distinct CDR3 sequences, with 22% seen just once and around a tenth held by the top ten. This clonotype turned up a few times. Its cognate antigen is unknown. Findings and limits, study-wide: Authors suggested few new T cells are recruited by each seasonal influenza vaccination.

The material was PBMCs from blood, obtained approximately 22 months after vaccination. The sequence derives from a man aged 50 to 69 who received an inactivated influenza vaccine. The gene calls are TRBV10-2 and TRBJ2-5, with a weak D call TRBD1 (5 bases). Here the CDR3 DNA reads TGCGCCAGCTGGGGCAAGTACCAAGAGACCCAGTACTTC. This codes for CASWGKYQETQYF.